Listed below are T cell receptor beta chains from one sample, sequenced in a study of cytomegalovirus exposure and HLA in healthy donors. Profiling relied on immunoSEQ multiplex PCR, and the TCRdb table lists in-frame clones only, not all of them. The sample carries 54,000 or so clones, around 70% recorded once. Sequenced input: PBMCs. Receptors were obtained from a woman aged 60 to 75 in good health and CMV-seropositive. Both conserved end residues are part of each CDR3. A D gene is named only where the DNA matches it firmly. Size is omitted from some rows. Given values are once, few, many or a class for expanded clones.

J gene,D gene,clone size,V gene,CDR3 DNA,CDR3 protein
TRBJ2-1,TRBD1,few,TRBV7-8,TGTGCCAGCAGCTTAGGGGACAGGGGGCTTGAGCAGTTCTTC,CASSLGDRGLEQFF
TRBJ1-6,.,.,TRBV30,TGTGCCTGGAGTGTTGCCAGCTCCTATAATTCACCCCTCCACTTT,CAWSVASSYNSPLHF
TRBJ1-1,TRBD1,.,TRBV6-4,TGTGCCAGCAGTCCGGACAGGGGGAACACTGAAGCTTTCTTT,CASSPDRGNTEAFF
TRBJ2-7,.,.,TRBV7-2,TGTGCCAGCAGCCGCAGGGTTGTCGACGAGCAGTACTTC,CASSRRVVDEQYF
TRBJ2-3,TRBD2,.,TRBV2,TGTGCCAGCCCGTCGGGACTAGCGGGGGAGACAGATACGCAGTATTTT,CASPSGLAGETDTQYF
TRBJ1-5,.,.,TRBV21-1,TGTGCCAGCAGTAAGGGGCCACAGGGGGACAATCAGCCCCAGCATTTT,CASSKGPQGDNQPQHF
TRBJ1-1,TRBD1,once,TRBV4-3,TGCGCCAGCAGTCGGGACAGACTAATGAACACTGAAGCTTTCTTT,CASSRDRLMNTEAFF
TRBJ1-2,TRBD1,.,TRBV6-5,TGTGCCAGCAGTCGACCTGGGACAGGAAGGGAAGGCTACACCTTC,CASSRPGTGREGYTF
TRBJ2-5,TRBD1,few,TRBV19,TGTGCCAGTAGTATAGGGGACAGGGGGCAAGAGACCCAGTACTTC,CASSIGDRGQETQYF
TRBJ1-1,TRBD1,few,TRBV6-5,TGTGCCAGCAGTTACTCTCTGCAGGGGGCGAACACTGAAGCTTTCTTT,CASSYSLQGANTEAFF
TRBJ1-5,TRBD1,.,TRBV4-3,TGCGCCAGCAGCCAAGAGAGGGGGCTGAATCAGCCCCAGCATTTT,CASSQERGLNQPQHF
TRBJ2-1,TRBD2,.,TRBV12-5,TGTGCTAGTGGTAAGACTAGCGGTAACAATGAGCAGTTCTTC,CASGKTSGNNEQFF
TRBJ2-7,.,.,TRBV21-1,TGTGCCAGCAGCAAGAAGGGACAGTTGGACGAGCAGTACTTC,CASSKKGQLDEQYF
TRBJ1-3,TRBD1,.,TRBV5-6,TGTGCCAGCAGCTGGGGGACAGGGACTGGAAACACCATATATTTT,CASSWGTGTGNTIYF
TRBJ2-4,.,.,TRBV19,TGTGCCAGTAGTGTAGGTCTCGTAGCCAAAAACATTCAGTACTTC,CASSVGLVAKNIQYF
TRBJ2-5,.,.,TRBV18,TGTGCCAGCTCACCACTCGGAGAGACCCAGTACTTC,CASSPLGETQYF